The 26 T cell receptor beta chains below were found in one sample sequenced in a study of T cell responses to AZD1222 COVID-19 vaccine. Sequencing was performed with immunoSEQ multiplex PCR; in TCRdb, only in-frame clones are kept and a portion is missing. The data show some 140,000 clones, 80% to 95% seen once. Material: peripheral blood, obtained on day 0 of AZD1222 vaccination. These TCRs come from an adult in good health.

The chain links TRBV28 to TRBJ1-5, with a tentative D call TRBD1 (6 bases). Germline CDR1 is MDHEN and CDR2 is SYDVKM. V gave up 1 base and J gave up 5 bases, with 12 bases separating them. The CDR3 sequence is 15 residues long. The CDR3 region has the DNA TGTGCCAGCAGTTTATCTGCCAGGGGCCATCAGCCCCAGCATTTT. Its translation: CASSLSARGHQPQHF.

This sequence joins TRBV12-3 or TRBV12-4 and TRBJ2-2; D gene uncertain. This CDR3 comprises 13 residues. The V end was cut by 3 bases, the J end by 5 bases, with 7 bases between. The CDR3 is CASSFSETGELFF. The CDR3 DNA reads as TGTGCCAGCAGTTTCTCAGAGACCGGGGAGCTGTTTTTT.

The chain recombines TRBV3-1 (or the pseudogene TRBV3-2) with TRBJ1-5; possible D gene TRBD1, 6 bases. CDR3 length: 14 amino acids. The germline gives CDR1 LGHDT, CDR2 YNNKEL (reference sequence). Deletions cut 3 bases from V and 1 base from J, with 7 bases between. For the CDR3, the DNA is TGTGCCAGCAGCCACAGGGGAAGCAATCAGCCCCAGCATTTT. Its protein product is CASSHRGSNQPQHF.

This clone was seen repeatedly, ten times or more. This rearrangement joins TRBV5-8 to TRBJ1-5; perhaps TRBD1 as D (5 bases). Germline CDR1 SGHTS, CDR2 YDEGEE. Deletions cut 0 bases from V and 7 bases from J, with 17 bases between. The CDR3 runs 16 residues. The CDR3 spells CASSLGTGEGRQPQHF. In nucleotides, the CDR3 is TGTGCCAGCAGCTTGGGTACGGGGGAGGGAAGACAGCCCCAGCATTTT.

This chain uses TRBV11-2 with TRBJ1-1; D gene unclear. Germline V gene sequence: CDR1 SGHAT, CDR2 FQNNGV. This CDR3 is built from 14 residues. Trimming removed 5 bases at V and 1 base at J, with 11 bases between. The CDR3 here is CASSHDSPNTEAFF. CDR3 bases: TGTGCCAGCAGCCACGATTCCCCGAACACTGAAGCTTTCTTT.

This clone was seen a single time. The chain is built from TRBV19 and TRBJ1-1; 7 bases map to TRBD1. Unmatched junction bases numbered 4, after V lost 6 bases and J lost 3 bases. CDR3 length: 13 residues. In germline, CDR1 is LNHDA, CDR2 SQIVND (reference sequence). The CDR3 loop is CASRTDRDTEAFF. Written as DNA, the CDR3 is TGTGCCAGTAGAACTGACAGGGACACTGAAGCTTTCTTT.

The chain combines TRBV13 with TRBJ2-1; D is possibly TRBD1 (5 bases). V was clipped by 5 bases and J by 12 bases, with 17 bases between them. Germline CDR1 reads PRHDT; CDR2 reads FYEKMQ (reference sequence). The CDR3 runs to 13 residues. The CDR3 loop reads CASSRGPQGTQFF. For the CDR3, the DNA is TGTGCCAGCAGCCGAGGCCCCCAGGGTACGCAGTTCTTC. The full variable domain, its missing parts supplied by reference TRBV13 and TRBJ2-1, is AAGVIQSPRHLIKEKRETATLKCYPIPRHDTVYWYQQGPGQDPQFLISFYEKMQSDKGSIPDRFSAQQFSDYHSELNMSSLELGDSALYFCASSRGPQGTQFFGPGTRLTVL.

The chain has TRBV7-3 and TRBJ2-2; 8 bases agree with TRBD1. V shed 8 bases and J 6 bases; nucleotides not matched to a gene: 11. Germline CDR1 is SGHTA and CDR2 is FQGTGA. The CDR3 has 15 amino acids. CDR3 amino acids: CASSRGRRPAGELFF. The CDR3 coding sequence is TGTGCCAGCTCCAGGGGGCGCAGGCCCGCCGGGGAGCTGTTTTTT.

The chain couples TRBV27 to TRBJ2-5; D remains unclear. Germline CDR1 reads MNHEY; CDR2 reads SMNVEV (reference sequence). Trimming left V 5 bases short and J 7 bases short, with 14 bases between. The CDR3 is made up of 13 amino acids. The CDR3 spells CASSPTFRWTQYF. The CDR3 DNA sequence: TGTGCCAGCAGTCCCACTTTTCGTTGGACCCAGTACTTC.

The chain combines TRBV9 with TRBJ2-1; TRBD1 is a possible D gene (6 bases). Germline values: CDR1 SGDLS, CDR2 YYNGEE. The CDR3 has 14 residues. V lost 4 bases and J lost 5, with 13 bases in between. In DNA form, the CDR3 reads TGTGCCAGCAGCCCATGGACAGCAAACAATGAGCAGTTCTTC. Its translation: CASSPWTANNEQFF.

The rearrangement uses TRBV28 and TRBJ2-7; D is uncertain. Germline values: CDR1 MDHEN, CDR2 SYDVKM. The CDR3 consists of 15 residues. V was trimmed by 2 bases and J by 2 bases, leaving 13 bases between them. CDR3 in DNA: TGTGCCAGCAGTTTAAGATTCGAAGCAACCTACGAGCAGTACTTC. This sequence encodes CASSLRFEATYEQYF.

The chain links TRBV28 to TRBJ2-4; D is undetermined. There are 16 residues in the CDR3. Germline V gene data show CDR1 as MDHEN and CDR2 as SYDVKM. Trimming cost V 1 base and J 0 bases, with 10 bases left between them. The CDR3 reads CASSLFGSLAKNIQYF. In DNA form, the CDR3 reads TGTGCCAGCAGTTTATTTGGGTCACTAGCCAAAAACATTCAGTACTTC.

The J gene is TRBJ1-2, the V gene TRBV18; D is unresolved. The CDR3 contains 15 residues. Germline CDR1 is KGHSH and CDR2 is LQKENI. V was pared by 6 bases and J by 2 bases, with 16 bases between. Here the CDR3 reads CASSMEANRNYGYTF. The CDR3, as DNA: TGTGCCAGCTCCATGGAGGCGAACCGGAACTATGGCTACACCTTC.

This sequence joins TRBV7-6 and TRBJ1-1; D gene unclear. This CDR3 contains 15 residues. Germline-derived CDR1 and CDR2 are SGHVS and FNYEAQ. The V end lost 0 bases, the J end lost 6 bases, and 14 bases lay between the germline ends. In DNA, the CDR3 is TGTGCCAGCAGCTTAGCGATCCCGGGAAACCCTGAAGCTTTCTTT. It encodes CASSLAIPGNPEAFF.

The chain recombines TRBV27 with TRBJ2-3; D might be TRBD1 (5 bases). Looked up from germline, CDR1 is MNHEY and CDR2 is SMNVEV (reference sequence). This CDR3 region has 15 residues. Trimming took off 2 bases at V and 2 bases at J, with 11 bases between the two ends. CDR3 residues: CASSLDGRATDTQYF. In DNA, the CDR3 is TGTGCCAGCAGTTTAGACGGCAGGGCCACAGATACGCAGTATTTT.

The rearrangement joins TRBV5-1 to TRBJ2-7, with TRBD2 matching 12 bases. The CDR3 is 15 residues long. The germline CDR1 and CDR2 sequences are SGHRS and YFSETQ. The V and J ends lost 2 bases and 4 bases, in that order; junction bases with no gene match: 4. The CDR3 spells CASSFGLAGQYEQYF. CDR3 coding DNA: TGCGCCAGCAGCTTTGGACTAGCGGGACAATACGAGCAGTACTTC.

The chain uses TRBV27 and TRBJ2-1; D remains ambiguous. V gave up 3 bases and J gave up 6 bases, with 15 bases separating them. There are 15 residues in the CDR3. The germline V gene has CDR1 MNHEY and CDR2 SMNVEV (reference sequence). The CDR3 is CASSFGQSPLNEQFF. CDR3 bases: TGTGCCAGCAGTTTTGGGCAGTCCCCTCTCAATGAGCAGTTCTTC.

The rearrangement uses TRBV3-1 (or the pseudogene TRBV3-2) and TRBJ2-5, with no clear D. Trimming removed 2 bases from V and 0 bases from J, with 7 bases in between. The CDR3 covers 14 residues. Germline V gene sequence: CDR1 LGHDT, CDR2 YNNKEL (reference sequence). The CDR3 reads CASSQSGYQETQYF. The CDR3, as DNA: TGTGCCAGCAGCCAAAGTGGGTACCAAGAGACCCAGTACTTC.

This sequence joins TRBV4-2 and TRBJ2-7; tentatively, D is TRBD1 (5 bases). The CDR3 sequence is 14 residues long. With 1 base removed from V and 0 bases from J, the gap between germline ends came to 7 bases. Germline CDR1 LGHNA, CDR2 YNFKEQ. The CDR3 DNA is TGTGCCAGCAGCCAAGGACAGAGCTCCTACGAGCAGTACTTC. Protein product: CASSQGQSSYEQYF.

Here the CDR3 reads CASSPRDSHHTGELFF. The CDR3 DNA sequence: TGTGCCAGCAGCCCCAGGGACAGCCACCACACCGGGGAGCTGTTTTTT. The genes are TRBV7-2 and TRBJ2-2; 7 positions match TRBD1. Trimming removed 5 bases from V and 3 bases from J; junction bases left unmatched: 9. The length of the CDR3 is 16 residues. CDR1 is SGHTA, CDR2 FQGNSA, per germline.

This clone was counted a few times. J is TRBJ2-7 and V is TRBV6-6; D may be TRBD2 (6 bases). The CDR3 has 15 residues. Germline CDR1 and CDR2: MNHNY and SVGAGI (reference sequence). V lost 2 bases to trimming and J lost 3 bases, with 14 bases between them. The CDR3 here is CASSYPGGANYEQYF. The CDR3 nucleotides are TGTGCCAGCAGTTACCCCGGGGGAGCCAACTACGAGCAGTACTTC.

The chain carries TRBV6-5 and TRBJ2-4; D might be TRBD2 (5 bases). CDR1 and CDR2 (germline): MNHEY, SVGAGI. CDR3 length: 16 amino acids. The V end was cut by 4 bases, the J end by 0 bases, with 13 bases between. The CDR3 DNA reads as TGTGCCAGCAGTTCAGGACGGACTCTAGCCAAAAACATTCAGTACTTC. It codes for CASSSGRTLAKNIQYF.

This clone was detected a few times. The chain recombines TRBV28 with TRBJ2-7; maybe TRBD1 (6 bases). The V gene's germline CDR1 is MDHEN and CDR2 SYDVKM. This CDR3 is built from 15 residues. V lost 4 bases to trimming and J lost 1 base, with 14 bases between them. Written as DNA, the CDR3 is TGTGCCAGCAGTTCTTTGACAGGCGCTTCCTACGAGCAGTACTTC. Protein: CASSSLTGASYEQYF.

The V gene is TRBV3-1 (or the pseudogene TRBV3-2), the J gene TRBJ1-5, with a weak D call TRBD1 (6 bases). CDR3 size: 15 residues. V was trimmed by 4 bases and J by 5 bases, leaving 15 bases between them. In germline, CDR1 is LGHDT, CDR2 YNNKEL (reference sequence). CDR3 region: CASSRVQGWDQPQHF. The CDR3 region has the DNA TGTGCCAGCAGCCGCGTACAGGGTTGGGATCAGCCCCAGCATTTT.

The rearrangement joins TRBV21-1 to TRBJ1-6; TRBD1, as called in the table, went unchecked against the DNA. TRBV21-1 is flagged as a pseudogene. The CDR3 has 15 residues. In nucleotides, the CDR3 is TGTGCCAGCAGCAAAGGGGCAGGGGGCGATTCACCCCTCCACTTT. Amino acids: CASSKGAGGDSPLHF.

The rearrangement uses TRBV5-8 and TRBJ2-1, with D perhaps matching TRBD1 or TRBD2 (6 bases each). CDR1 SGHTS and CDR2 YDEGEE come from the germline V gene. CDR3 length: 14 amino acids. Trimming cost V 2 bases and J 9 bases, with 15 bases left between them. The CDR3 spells CASSFGGPYGEQFF. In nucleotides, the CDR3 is TGTGCCAGCAGCTTTGGGGGGCCGTATGGTGAGCAGTTCTTC. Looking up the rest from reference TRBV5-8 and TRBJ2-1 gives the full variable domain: EAGVTQSPTHLIKTRGQQATLRCSPISGHTSVYWYQQALGLGLQFLLWYDEGEERNRGNFPPRFSGRQFPNYSSELNVNALELEDSALYLCASSFGGPYGEQFFGPGTRLTVL.